This T cell receptor beta chain derives from a study of shared clonotypes between healthy human individuals. Across the whole study: Three plates each covered CD4 naive and memory; CD8 naive two, CD8 memory one. General study findings and limits: Incompleteness in sorted-subset sequencing, despite large depth, was shown by rarefaction. Relative to clonotypes present in all four donors, those not shared had lower generation probabilities. A handful of donors held about 5% of naive CD4 clonotypes in common.

Terminally differentiated effector memory CD45RA+ cells were excluded from the naive CD8 cells, which were CD45RO-negative and positively selected for CCR7. With respect to this clone: The antigen remains undetermined.

Assay used: immunoSEQ multiplex PCR; TCRdb lists only in-frame clones, some missing. The sample yields 1.5 million to 2.5 million clones, about 95% seen once. There are 17 residues in the CDR3. Trimming pared 7 bases from V and 2 bases from J, leaving 23 bases between. Looked up from germline, CDR1 is SGHRS and CDR2 is YFSETQ. The chain is built from TRBV5-1 and TRBJ2-3; D is possibly TRBD1 (6 bases). Source material: naive CD8+ T cells sorted from blood. The sequence came from a man aged 18 to 29 in good health. The CDR3 reads CASRPWVTGTPTDTQYF. CDR3 bases: TGCGCCAGCCGCCCATGGGTGACAGGCACACCCACAGATACGCAGTATTTT.